Listed here are 4 T cell receptor beta chains from one sample, sequenced in a study of blood T cell repertoires in COVID-19. Clones were sequenced by immunoSEQ multiplex PCR, and TCRdb holds only the in-frame ones, with some missing. The data hold 95,000 to 110,000 clones, with around 82% observed a single time. Sequencing was carried out using peripheral blood. All receptors come from a human donor in a cohort sampled during active COVID-19.

This clone was found once. The chain combines TRBV5-1 with TRBJ2-3; 7 bases agree with TRBD2. Trimming cost V 0 bases and J 8 bases; bases outside gene matches: 0. Germline V gene data show CDR1 as SGHRS and CDR2 as YFSETQ. The CDR3 has 12 amino acids. The CDR3 DNA follows: TGCGCCAGCAGCTTGGGGGAGGGTACGCAGTATTTT. It specifies CASSLGEGTQYF.

Only one count was recorded for this clone. The chain carries TRBV19 and TRBJ2-1; 10 bases are a match to TRBD1. Trimming at V came to 8 bases and at J to 5 bases, leaving 3 bases not matched to a gene. Germline values: CDR1 LNHDA, CDR2 SQIVND (reference sequence). There are 13 residues in the CDR3. The CDR3: CASGDRGHNEQFF. CDR3 bases: TGTGCCAGTGGGGACAGGGGACACAATGAGCAGTTCTTC.

This chain connects TRBV9 to TRBJ2-5; D is perhaps TRBD1 (5 bases). The germline V gene has CDR1 SGDLS and CDR2 YYNGEE. V was shortened by 3 bases and J by 1 base, with 10 bases between the two germline ends. CDR3 length: 14 residues. The CDR3 sequence is CASSGRQLQETQYF. The CDR3 nucleotides are TGTGCCAGCAGCGGTCGACAGCTCCAAGAGACCCAGTACTTC.

The genes are TRBV24-1 and TRBJ2-1, with 7 bases matching TRBD2. From germline, CDR1 is KGHDR and CDR2 SFDVKD. This CDR3 comprises 15 residues. Losses at the gene ends were 5 bases for V and 0 bases for J; bases not matched to a gene: 3. DNA of the CDR3: TGTGCCACCAGTGCCGGCGGGGGCTCCTACAATGAGCAGTTCTTC. Residues: CATSAGGGSYNEQFF.